These T cell receptor beta chains were read from a single sample in a study of T-cell memory formation after mild COVID-19. TCRdb re-called the 5' RACE reads through MiXCR, storing one row per CDR3 protein. The sample holds under 250,000 distinct CDR3 sequences; 15% are singletons and the top ten take 2% to 2.5%. Sequenced input: PBMCs or a T cell subset sorted from them (not recorded which). These receptor sequences come from an adult woman who had mild COVID-19 (a few samples of this study predate the infection). Cell type and time point are not known. Both conserved end residues are trimmed from each CDR3. Each record gives: V gene, CDR3 protein.

v_call: TRBV6-6; cdr3_aa: ASRRTSGQGTAGYT
v_call: TRBV20-1; cdr3_aa: SANSGGQGRVPSNQPQH
v_call: TRBV4-1; cdr3_aa: ASSQTVEANYGYT
v_call: TRBV12-3/TRBV12-4; cdr3_aa: ASSSAGRYEQY
v_call: TRBV3-1; cdr3_aa: ASSQDLASGSGGETQY
v_call: TRBV20-1; cdr3_aa: SSLGGDNQPQH
v_call: TRBV5-1; cdr3_aa: ASSLAGQGETQY
v_call: TRBV5-6; cdr3_aa: ASSRDGGQY
v_call: TRBV30; cdr3_aa: AWNRDRGETQY
v_call: TRBV30; cdr3_aa: AWSVMDTGELF
v_call: TRBV12-5; cdr3_aa: ASASGIGGPQPQH
v_call: TRBV12-3/TRBV12-4; cdr3_aa: ASSESNSPLH
v_call: TRBV5-6; cdr3_aa: ASSFSGRTDTQY
v_call: TRBV3-1; cdr3_aa: AISQAGPPI
v_call: TRBV9; cdr3_aa: ASSVLDGAFTGELF
v_call: TRBV6-5; cdr3_aa: ASIDVRGARNTEAF
v_call: TRBV7-9; cdr3_aa: ASSFSVYEQY
v_call: TRBV20-1; cdr3_aa: SARYPGPKNTEAF
v_call: TRBV7-2; cdr3_aa: ASSPATGGHGYT
v_call: TRBV12-3/TRBV12-4; cdr3_aa: ASSFEGPRGTIY
v_call: TRBV20-1; cdr3_aa: SAKETDTQY
v_call: TRBV7-3; cdr3_aa: ASSLTWAVANTGELF
v_call: TRBV12-3/TRBV12-4; cdr3_aa: ASSETSGGAGRKNIQY
v_call: TRBV7-2; cdr3_aa: ASSLAQSLRSPLH